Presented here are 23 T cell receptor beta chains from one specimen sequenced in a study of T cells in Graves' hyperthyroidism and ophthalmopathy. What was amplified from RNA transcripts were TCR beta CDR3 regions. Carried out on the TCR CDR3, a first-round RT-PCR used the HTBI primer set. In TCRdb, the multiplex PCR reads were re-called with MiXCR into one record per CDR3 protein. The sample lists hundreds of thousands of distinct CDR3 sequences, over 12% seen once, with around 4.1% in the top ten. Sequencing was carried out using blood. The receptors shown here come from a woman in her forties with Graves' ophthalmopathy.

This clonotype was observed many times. The CDR3 DNA follows: TGTGCCAGCAGTTTATCAAGCGACTACGAGCAGTACTTC. Its protein product is CASSLSSDYEQYF. The genes are TRBV27 and TRBJ2-7; no firm D call. From germline, CDR1 is MNHEY and CDR2 SMNVEV (reference sequence). V was clipped by 0 bases and J by 3 bases, with 6 bases between them. This CDR3 region has 13 residues.

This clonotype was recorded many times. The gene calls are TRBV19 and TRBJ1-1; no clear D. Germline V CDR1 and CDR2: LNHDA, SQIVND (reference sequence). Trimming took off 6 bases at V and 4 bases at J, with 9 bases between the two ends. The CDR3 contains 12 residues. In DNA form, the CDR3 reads TGTGCCAGTAGAAGGGAGTCCACTGAAGCTTTCTTT. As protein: CASRRESTEAFF. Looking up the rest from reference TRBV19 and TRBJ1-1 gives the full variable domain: DGGITQSPKYLFRKEGQNVTLSCEQNLNHDAMYWYRQDPGQGLRLIYYSQIVNDFQKGDIAEGYSVSREKKESFPLTVTSAQKNPTAFYLCASRRESTEAFFGQGTRLTVV.

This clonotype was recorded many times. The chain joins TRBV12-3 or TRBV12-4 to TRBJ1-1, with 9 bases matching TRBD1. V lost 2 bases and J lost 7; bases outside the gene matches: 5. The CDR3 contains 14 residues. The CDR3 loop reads CASSLTTGGSEAFF. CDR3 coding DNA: TGTGCCAGCAGTTTAACTACAGGGGGCAGTGAAGCTTTCTTT.

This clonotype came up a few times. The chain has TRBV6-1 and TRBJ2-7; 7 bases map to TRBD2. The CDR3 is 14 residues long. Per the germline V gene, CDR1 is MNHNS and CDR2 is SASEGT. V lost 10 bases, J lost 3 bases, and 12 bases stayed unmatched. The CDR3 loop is CATLGLSGIYEQYF. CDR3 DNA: TGTGCCACCCTGGGACTAAGCGGGATCTACGAGCAGTACTTC.

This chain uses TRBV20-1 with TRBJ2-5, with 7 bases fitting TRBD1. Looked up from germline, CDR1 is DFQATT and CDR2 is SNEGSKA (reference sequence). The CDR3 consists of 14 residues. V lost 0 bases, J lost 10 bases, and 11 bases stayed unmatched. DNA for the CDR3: TGCAGTGCTAGAGATCGGGGACAGACCAGGGACCAGTACTTC. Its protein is CSARDRGQTRDQYF.

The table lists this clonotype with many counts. CDR3 amino acids: CASSPLGSGANVLTF. The CDR3 DNA is TGTGCCAGCAGCCCCCTGGGGTCTGGGGCCAACGTCCTGACTTTC. The chain combines TRBV11-1 with TRBJ2-6; no firm D call. The V end was cut by 5 bases, the J end by 1 base, with 9 bases between. The CDR3 contains 15 residues. Germline CDR1 reads SGHAT; CDR2 reads FQDESV (reference sequence).

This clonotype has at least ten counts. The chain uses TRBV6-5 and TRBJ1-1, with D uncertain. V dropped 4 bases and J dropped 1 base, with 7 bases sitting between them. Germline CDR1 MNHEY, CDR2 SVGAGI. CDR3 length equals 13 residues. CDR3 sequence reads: CASSSYKNTEAFF. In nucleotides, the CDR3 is TGTGCCAGCAGTTCGTACAAGAACACTGAAGCTTTCTTT.

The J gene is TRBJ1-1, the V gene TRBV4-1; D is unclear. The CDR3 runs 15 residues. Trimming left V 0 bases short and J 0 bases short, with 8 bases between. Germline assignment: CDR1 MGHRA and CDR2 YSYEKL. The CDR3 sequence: CASSQEGNMNTEAFF. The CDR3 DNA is TGCGCCAGCAGCCAAGAAGGGAACATGAACACTGAAGCTTTCTTT.

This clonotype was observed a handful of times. In DNA, the CDR3 is TGTGCCAGCAGCCAGGGACATTCGGAGACGGGAACTTTCTTT. The encoded protein is CASSQGHSETGTFF. The J gene is TRBJ1-1, the V gene TRBV12-3 or TRBV12-4; D may be TRBD1 (6 bases). The CDR3 sequence is 14 residues long. The V gene lost 6 bases and the J gene lost 12 bases, with 23 bases spanning the gap.

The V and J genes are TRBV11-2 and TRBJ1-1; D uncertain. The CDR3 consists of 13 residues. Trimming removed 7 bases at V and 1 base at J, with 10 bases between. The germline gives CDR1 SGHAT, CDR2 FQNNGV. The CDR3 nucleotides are TGTGCCAGCAATCCGGATGGGAACACTGAAGCTTTCTTT. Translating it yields CASNPDGNTEAFF.

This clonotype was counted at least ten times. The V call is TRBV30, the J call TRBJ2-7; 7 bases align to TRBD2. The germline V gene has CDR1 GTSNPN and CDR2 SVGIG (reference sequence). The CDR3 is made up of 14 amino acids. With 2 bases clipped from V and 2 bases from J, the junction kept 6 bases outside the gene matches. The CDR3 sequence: CAWSRGDYPYEQYF. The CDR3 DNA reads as TGTGCCTGGAGTCGCGGGGACTACCCCTACGAGCAGTACTTC.

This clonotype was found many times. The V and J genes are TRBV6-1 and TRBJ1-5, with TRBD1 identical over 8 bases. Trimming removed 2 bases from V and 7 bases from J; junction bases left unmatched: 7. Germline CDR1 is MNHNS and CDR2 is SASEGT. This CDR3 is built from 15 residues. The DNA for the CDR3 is TGTGCCAGCAGTGAACCCGACAGGGGCGGGCAGCCCCAGCATTTT. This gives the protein CASSEPDRGGQPQHF.

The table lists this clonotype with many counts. The chain's CDR3 is CASSQPALNYGYTF. The CDR3 DNA reads as TGTGCCAGCAGCCAGCCGGCACTCAACTATGGCTACACCTTC. This chain connects TRBV3-1 to TRBJ1-2; D ambiguous. The CDR3 has 14 amino acids. The V end was cut by 3 bases, the J end by 2 bases, with 10 bases between. Germline V gene data show CDR1 as LGHDT and CDR2 as YNNKEL (reference sequence).

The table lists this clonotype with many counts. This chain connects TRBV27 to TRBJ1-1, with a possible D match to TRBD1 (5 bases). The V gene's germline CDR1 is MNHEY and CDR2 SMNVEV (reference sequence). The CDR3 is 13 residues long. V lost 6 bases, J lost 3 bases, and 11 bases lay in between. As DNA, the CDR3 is TGTGCCAGCAGCCCAGTGGGGGACACTGAAGCTTTCTTT. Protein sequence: CASSPVGDTEAFF.

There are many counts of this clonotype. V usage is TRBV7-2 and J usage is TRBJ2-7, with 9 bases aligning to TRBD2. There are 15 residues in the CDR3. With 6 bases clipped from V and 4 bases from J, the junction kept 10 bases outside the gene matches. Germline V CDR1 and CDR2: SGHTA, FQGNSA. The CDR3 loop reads CASSPSGLALYEQYF. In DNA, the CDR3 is TGTGCCAGCAGTCCGAGCGGACTAGCGCTGTACGAGCAGTACTTC.

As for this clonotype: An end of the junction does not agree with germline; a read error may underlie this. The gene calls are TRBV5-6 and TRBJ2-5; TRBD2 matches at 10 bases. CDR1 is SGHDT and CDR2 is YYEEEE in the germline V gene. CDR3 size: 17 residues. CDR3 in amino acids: CASSLISSGSFIEIQYF. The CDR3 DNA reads TGTGCCAGCAGCTTGATCTCTAGCGGGAGTTTCATAGAGATCCAGTACTTC.

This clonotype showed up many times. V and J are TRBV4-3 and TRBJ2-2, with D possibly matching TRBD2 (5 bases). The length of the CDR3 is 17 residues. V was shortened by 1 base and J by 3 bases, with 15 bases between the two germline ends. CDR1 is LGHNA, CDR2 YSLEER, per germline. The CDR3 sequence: CASSQGGVPDYTGELFF. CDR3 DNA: TGCGCCAGCAGCCAAGGGGGAGTGCCAGACTACACCGGGGAGCTGTTTTTT.

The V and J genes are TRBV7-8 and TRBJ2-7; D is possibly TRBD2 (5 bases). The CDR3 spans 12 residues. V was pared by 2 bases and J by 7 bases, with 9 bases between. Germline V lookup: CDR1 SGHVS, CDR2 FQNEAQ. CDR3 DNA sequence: TGTGCCAGCAGCTTAATCTCGGGGGAGCAGTACTTC. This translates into CASSLISGEQYF.

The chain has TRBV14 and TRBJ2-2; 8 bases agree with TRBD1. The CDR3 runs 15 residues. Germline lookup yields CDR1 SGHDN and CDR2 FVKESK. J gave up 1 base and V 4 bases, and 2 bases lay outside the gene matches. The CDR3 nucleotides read TGTGCCAGCAGCCGGGACAGGCGGAACACCGGGGAGCTGTTTTTT. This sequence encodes CASSRDRRNTGELFF.

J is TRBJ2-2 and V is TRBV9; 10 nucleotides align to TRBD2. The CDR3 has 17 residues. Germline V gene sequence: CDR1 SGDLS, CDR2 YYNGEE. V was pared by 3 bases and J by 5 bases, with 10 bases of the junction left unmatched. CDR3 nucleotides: TGTGCCAGCAGCGACATGCTAGCGGGAGATCCTACCGGGGAGCTGTTTTTT. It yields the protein CASSDMLAGDPTGELFF.

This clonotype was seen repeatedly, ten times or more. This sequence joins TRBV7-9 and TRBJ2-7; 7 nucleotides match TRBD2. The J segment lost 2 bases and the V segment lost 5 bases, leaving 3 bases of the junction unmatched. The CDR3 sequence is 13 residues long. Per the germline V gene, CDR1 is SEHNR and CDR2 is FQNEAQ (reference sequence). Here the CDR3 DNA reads TGTGCCAGCAGCGCGAGCGGGACCTACGAGCAGTACTTC. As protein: CASSASGTYEQYF.

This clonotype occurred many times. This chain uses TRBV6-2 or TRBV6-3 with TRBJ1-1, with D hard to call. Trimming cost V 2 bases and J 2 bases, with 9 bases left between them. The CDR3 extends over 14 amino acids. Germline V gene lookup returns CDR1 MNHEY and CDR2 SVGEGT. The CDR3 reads CASSYIGENTEAFF. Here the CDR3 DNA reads TGTGCCAGCAGTTACATCGGGGAAAACACTGAAGCTTTCTTT.

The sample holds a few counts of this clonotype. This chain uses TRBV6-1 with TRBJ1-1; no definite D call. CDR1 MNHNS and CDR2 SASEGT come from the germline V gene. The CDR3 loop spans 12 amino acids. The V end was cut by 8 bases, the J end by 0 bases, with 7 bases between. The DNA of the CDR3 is TGTGCCAGCGACAATCTGAACACTGAAGCTTTCTTT. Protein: CASDNLNTEAFF.